This paragraph reports one T cell receptor (beta chain). What it binds is not known. The germline gives CDR1 SGHNT, CDR2 YYREEE (reference sequence). CDR3 size: 14 residues. Trimming cost V 0 bases and J 6 bases, with 12 bases left between them. With the ViraFEST assay, the study expanded antigen-specific CD4+ T cells using viral peptide pools, then sequenced them. CD4+ T cell isolation took place after 10 days of culture. The person had a PCR-confirmed SARS-CoV-2 infection during March to December 2020. Each participant was given two doses of one vaccine (BNT162b2 or mRNA-1273). Every well got 2 million to 2.5 million PBMC, which were grown with 10 IU/ml IL-2 and about 10 ug/ml peptides. This record belongs to a study of vaccination effects on CD4 cells after COVID-19. Whole-study context: Each of a few convalescent patients underwent sampling at an early and a late point after vaccination.

The table came from immunoSEQ multiplex PCR; TCRdb's copy has only in-frame clones and leaves some out. Altogether approximately 16,000 clones are present, 65% to 80% being singletons, with the ten largest covering roughly 25%. Notes on the study in general: There was marked clonal contraction among infection- and vaccine-induced clones late after vaccination. Convalescents' spike-reactive clones after vaccination were mainly made up of new clones that the vaccine induced.

The material was CD4+ T cells from PBMCs cultured with HCoV-NL63 spike peptides, obtained after COVID-19 vaccination. V gene TRBV5-4 combines with J gene TRBJ1-1; weak D call: TRBD1 (5 bases). The clonotype was recovered from a human donor who had a prior SARS-CoV-2 infection. The CDR3 DNA reads as TGTGCCAGCAGCTTGGACAGCGGGGCAGCTGAAGCTTTCTTT. Translating gives CASSLDSGAAEAFF. The entire variable domain, with the rest obtained from reference TRBV5-4 and TRBJ1-1, is as follows: ETGVTQSPTHLIKTRGQQVTLRCSSQSGHNTVSWYQQALGQGPQFIFQYYREEENGRGNFPPRFSGLQFPNYSSELNVNALELDDSALYLCASSLDSGAAEAFFGQGTRLTVV.